This TCR beta chain emerged from a study of T cell responses to AZD1222 COVID-19 vaccine. For the study at large: Analyses pooled second doses at about 4 or about 12 weeks.

Study-level points and caveats: Targeting of unmutated variant regions was reportedly seen in nearly half of spike-specific TCRs. Clonal diversity may have been underestimated, and the donors were mostly white British, with more females than males. The study identified only a handful of AZD1222 recipients as seropositive at baseline.

Measured with immunoSEQ multiplex PCR; TCRdb has only the in-frame clones, and not every one. The repertoire includes around 97,000 clones, about 87% of them detected once, and roughly 22% sits in the top ten. This CDR3 spans 13 amino acids. Trimming took 5 bases from V and 2 from J, leaving 9 bases between them. Germline CDR1 reads LGHNA; CDR2 reads YSLEER. Notes on this clone: Antigen: not known.

This sequence joins TRBV4-3 and TRBJ1-1; the D is unclear. The material sequenced was peripheral blood, taken on day 0 of AZD1222 vaccination. The receptor comes from an adult in good health. The CDR3 loop reads CASSAQPNTEAFF. The CDR3 region has the DNA TGCGCCAGCAGCGCGCAGCCTAACACTGAAGCTTTCTTT.